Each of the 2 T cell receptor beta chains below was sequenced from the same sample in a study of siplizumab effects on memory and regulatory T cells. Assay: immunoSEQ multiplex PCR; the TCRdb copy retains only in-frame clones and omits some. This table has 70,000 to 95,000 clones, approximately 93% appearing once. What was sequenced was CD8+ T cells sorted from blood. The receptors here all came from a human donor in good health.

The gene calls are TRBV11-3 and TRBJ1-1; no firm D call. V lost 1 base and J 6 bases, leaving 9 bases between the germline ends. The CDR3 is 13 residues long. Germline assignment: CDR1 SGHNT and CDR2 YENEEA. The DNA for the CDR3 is TGTGCCAGCAGCTTAGCCCCGGGCGCTGAAGCTTTCTTT. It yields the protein CASSLAPGAEAFF. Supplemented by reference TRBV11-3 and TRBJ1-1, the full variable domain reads EAGVVQSPRYKIIEKKQPVAFWCNPISGHNTLYWYLQNLGQGPELLIRYENEEAVDDSQLPKDRFSAERLKGVDSTLKIQPAELGDSAVYLCASSLAPGAEAFFGQGTRLTVV.

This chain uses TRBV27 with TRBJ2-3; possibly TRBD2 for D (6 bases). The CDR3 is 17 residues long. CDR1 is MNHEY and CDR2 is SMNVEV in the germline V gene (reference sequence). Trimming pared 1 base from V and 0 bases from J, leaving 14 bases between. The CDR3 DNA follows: TGTGCCAGCAGTTTATTGGAGGGGTCAGTGAGCACAGATACGCAGTATTTT. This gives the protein CASSLLEGSVSTDTQYF.